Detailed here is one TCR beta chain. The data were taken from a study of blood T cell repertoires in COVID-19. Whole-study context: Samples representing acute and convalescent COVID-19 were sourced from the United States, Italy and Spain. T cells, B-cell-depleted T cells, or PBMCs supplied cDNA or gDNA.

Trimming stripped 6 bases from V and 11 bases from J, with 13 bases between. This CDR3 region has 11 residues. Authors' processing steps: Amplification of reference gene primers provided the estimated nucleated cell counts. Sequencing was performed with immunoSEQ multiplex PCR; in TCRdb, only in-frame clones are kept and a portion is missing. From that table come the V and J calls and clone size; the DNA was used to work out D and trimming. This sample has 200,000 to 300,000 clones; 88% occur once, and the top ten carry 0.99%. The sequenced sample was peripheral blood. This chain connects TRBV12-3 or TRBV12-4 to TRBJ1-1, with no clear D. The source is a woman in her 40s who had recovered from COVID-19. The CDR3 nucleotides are TGTGCCAGCAGGCCCGGCTTGGAGGCTTTCTTT. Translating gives CASRPGLEAFF.